This T cell receptor beta chain appears in the sequencing data of a study of shared clonotypes between healthy human individuals (dated by TCRdb to 2020 to 2022). General notes on the study: Three men and a couple of women, aged 18 to 49 years, made up the cohort. Per donor, three plates each were used for CD4 naive and CD4 memory, two for CD8 naive, and one for CD8 memory. To estimate repertoire size and how much clonotypes are shared between individuals, the study performed deep sequencing of blood TCR repertoires from roughly five healthy adults. Different laboratories and diverse techniques were used to prepare libraries and sequence TCR repertoires, to increase sequencing depth and limit assay-specific biases. Between about 0.85 and 9.5 billion PBMCs per donor were obtained by leukapheresis. The full study reports these points: The genetic and exposure-history diversity represented was limited by the small number of donors. Larger estimated clonotype richness was generally found for naive subsets than for memory subsets. Compared with non-shared clonotypes, the clonotypes found in all four sorted-subset donors had higher generation probabilities. Pairwise subsampling indicated that sequencing depth was expected to affect the degree of clonotype sharing among donors. Even with the large sequencing depth, rarefaction of the sorted-subset datasets indicated that sequencing was incomplete. When a handful of donors were compared, the shared fraction of clonotypes was about 5% for naive CD4, approximately 3.3% for naive CD8, 2.3% for memory CD4, and approximately 0.4% for memory CD8. Sampling was restricted to blood, and TCR repertoires in tissues likely differ from the TCR repertoires found in blood.

Based on the germline V gene, the CDR1 and CDR2 sequences are MNHEY and SVGAGI. The CDR3 sequence holds 14 residues, the cysteine and phenylalanine included. Here the CDR3 DNA is all that survives: 42 bases in frame from base 1. The V end loses 0 bases and the J end loses 10 bases, and a stretch of 13 bases separates them. Using the deep immunoSEQ assay, multiplex PCR amplified TCR CDR3 regions from genomic DNA. For each cell subset, the extracted genomic DNA was distributed evenly across all wells of several immunoSEQ 96-well plates, and each plate served as one replicate. For sorted subsets, 200 to 250 ng genomic DNA, equal to tens of thousands of T cell genomes, was loaded into each replicate PCR. The purified libraries were quantified using a Qubit 3.0 fluorometer, sized with a Bioanalyzer 2100, and then quantified again using the KAPA Library Quantification kit. Every immunoSEQ 96-well plate was sequenced on a separate single-read 150-cycle Illumina NextSeq 550 flow cell. In the source study's methods: The immunoSEQ output contained only junctional sequences without quality scores, so filtering could not match that applied to full-length reads. To assign V/J genes and CDR3, sequences were annotated using PyIR, a Python wrapper for IgBLAST v1.9, with IMGT germline references. Reads were removed for weak V/J assignments (E-value above 1e-6), missing CDR3, stop codons, out-of-frame junctions, or ambiguous translated residues. V3J clonotypes were defined as sequences sharing the same inferred V gene, J gene, and CDR3 amino acid sequence. Percentage overlap between repertoires was computed as shared unique clonotypes divided by the size of the smaller repertoire. Repertoire richness was assessed with RTK rarefaction, the Chao1 estimator, and Recon v2.1 estimates of unobserved clonotypes. For all TCRbeta clonotypes obtained by the gDNA method from a few donors, generation probabilities were computed with OLGA. Imported from immuneACCESS, the table was reduced by TCRdb to in-frame sequences with V and J called. These copies leave out some clones; in studies compared against another copy, an unresolved V gene accounts for under half, and the cause of the remainder is not known. V and J calls and clone size are given by that table; D and trimming were obtained from the DNA. The sample table lists over 2 million clones, 95% of them with a count of one. The ten largest clones take up 0.1% to 0.15% of the sample.

On this clone: Its target antigen remains unknown. Per-base qualities were not stored, and no clone one base away is much larger.

Healthy HIV-negative adults with no recently reported acute infections or vaccinations were included as donors. Every donor was a Caucasian adult residing in Nashville, Tennessee, USA. Magnetic negative selection was used to enrich CD4+ T cells, after which naive cells were positively selected on CD45RA and the negative fraction became the memory subset. Blood was collected by leukapheresis, and PBMCs were isolated by Ficoll-Histopaque density gradient centrifugation and then cryopreserved in liquid nitrogen vapor phase. Purity and quantity of every magnetically sorted T cell population were checked by analytical flow cytometry. From each sorted fraction, genomic DNA was isolated and quantified by UV absorbance on a Nanodrop 2000c.

The rearrangement combines TRBV6-5 with TRBJ2-1; no D gene call is confident. The receptor was isolated from a man between 18 and 35 years old in good health. Source material: naive CD4+ T cells sorted from blood. In the paper's terms, the cell subset or site label means: CD45RA+ positively selected. The CDR3 protein: CASSYSIHFVEQFF. The sequenced DNA is TGTGCCAGCAGTTACTCGATTCACTTCGTAGAGCAGTTCTTC.